This TCR beta chain was captured in a study of cytomegalovirus exposure and HLA in healthy donors (dated by TCRdb to the late 2010s). For the wider study: According to an earlier analysis of 587 of the donors, about 179 million T cells yielded over 90 million unique TCR beta sequences and approximately 280 Gb of sequence data. Roughly 300 gigabases of sequencing data and tens of millions of unique TCR sequences were included in an early release covering about 620 HLA-typed donors. Of the roughly 400 genotyped donors, over 80% were placed in the genetic ancestry cluster associated with self-reported Caucasian donors. The study aimed to test whether cataloging public T cell receptors could reveal signatures of past pathogen exposure. The study used immunosequencing to profile the T cell repertoires of under 700 subjects and linked those repertoires to cytomegalovirus serostatus. A separate validation cohort of over a hundred different subjects was used in addition to the 666-subject first cohort. To predict cytomegalovirus infection status, the study combined high-throughput TCR immunosequencing, statistical association of individual TCRs with disease status, and machine learning. A later analysis re-analyzed previously published TCR beta repertoires from 660 or so donors and added high-resolution HLA genotyping to study TCR occurrence patterns. The later analysis used no new phenotypic data to find candidate immune exposures, relying instead on TCR beta sequences and their occurrence across donors. An earlier analysis of a few hundred of the donors applied high-throughput TCR beta sequencing to assess whether each TCR beta V gene segment acted as functional or pseudogenic. Donor age, sex, ethnicity and CMV serostatus were collected together with the repertoire data. In a later genetic analysis, genome-wide SNP genotypes for about three fifths of the roughly 670 donors were used, and that subset was treated as a discovery cohort. Every repertoire in the discovery cohort had been generated on one and the same sequencing platform. HLA typing included class I and class II loci at four-digit resolution. The number of donors typed differed by locus, with roughly 629-640 for A, B, C, DRB1 and DQB1, 522 for DQA1, some 570 for DPA1, and some 470 for DPB1. Because of strong linkage in the cohort, a few DR-DQ haplotypes were treated as single units for association and clustering. Among some 400 genotyped donors of the cohort, an average of roughly 230,000 unique TCR beta nucleotide sequences was sequenced per donor, of which roughly 17% were non-productive. Study-wide findings and limitations: In vitro tests confirmed that a few of the cytomegalovirus-associated TCR beta chains recognize cytomegalovirus antigens. It was suggested by the authors that the approach could potentially be generalized to other disease states and immunological phenotypes. A cluster of highly shared sequence variants was judged likely to represent a technical artifact of the sequencing pipeline. The earlier analysis of 587 of the donors excluded some 16 rarely observed V segments, including chromosome 9 orphons, because counts were too low. Linkage disequilibrium might explain the correlated functional status among segregating V segments, but an unknown experimental factor could not be excluded. In a later analysis, TCR association rates were found to vary across HLA loci, with the most associated TCRs seen for DRB1 alleles and the fewest for HLA-C alleles. In a later analysis, HLA-associated TCR beta chains showed more clonal expansion and lower generation probabilities than non-associated chains that were equally common. A later analysis associated some 17,000 TCR beta sequences with specific HLA alleles at a false discovery rate of 0.05. Most CMV-associated TCR beta chains appeared to be HLA-restricted in a later analysis, and the HLA associations seemed to be driven largely by CMV exposure. Some IMGT-functional V segments, including TRBV6-2 and TRBV6-3, could not be told apart with the 87-base-pair reads, so those segments were excluded. Most TCR sequences were observed very rarely across donors, whereas some public TCRs were present in many individuals. In an earlier analysis of 587 of the donors, most TCR beta V segments were observed in productive rearrangements about 90% or about 30% of the time, broadly matching IMGT annotations. V-gene and J-gene trimming of TCR beta chains was associated with a missense DCLRE1C variant in a later genetic analysis, and the association was replicated in an independent cohort. In both the original and validation cohorts, the classifier was reported to diagnose cytomegalovirus status with high specificity and sensitivity. When HLA alleles, especially DR and DQ, strongly co-occurred, attributing TCR associations to individual alleles was difficult. The presence/absence analyses assumed that sequencing depth was roughly uniform across donors, and that assumption may not be true. The study listed 150 to 200 TCR beta chains as associated with cytomegalovirus. Immune exposure information for the cohort was limited to CMV serostatus. This cohort had only TCR beta chains sequenced, and the lack of alpha or paired-chain data limited which features could be detected. Compared with the approximately 720-donor mean, donors in an Asian-associated ancestry cluster had fewer N-insertions in productive TCRs, according to a later genetic analysis. Because some donors lacked HLA typing at each locus, the association tests relied only on the typed subset. Several of the top co-occurrence clusters appeared to be linked to parvovirus B19, influenza, CMV and Epstein-Barr virus, according to a later analysis. A further reported finding was that TCR beta sequences accurately predicted the HLA-A and HLA-B alleles for most subjects in the first cohort.

The cohort comprised 666 healthy bone marrow donors. At the time of sampling, all cohort members were nominally healthy, though unrecorded immune exposures were likely present. The donor tested CMV seropositive and was one of the 289 seropositive cohort members. Each donor provided a peripheral blood sample, and peripheral blood mononuclear cells were used for TCR beta sequencing. The Qiagen DNeasy Blood Extraction Kit was used to extract genomic DNA from the blood cell samples. The germline V gene encodes CDR1 SGHTA and CDR2 FQGNSA. Including the terminal cysteine and phenylalanine, the CDR3 comprises 15 residues. Left in the record is the CDR3 DNA by itself, 45 bases read in frame from the first base. V lost 2 bases and J lost 0 bases; the stretch between them is 8 bases long. Receptor amplification or capture employed the immunoSEQ multiplex PCR assay. A mixture of 60 forward primers for TCR Vbeta segments and 13 reverse primers for TCR Jbeta segments was used in the multiplex PCR. The CDR3 region of rearranged TCR beta genes was amplified from genomic DNA by a multiplex PCR assay. On the Illumina HiSeq System, the amplified TCR beta libraries were sequenced as 87-base-pair reads. The original pipeline was this. A later analysis counted some 74 million unique TCR beta chains across the 670 or so repertoires, and around 9.9 million of these chains were shared by at least two donors. Raw reads were error-corrected and collapsed into unique sequences by a nearest-neighbor algorithm in which closely related sequences were merged to remove PCR and sequencing errors. V, D and J gene segments were assigned by aligning CDR3 sequences to IMGT reference sequences. Each retained sequence needed at least a six-nucleotide match to both a V gene segment and a J gene segment. Rearrangements were called productive when the CDR3 lacked stop codons and stayed in frame with V and J; all others were non-productive. Following IMGT convention, CDR3 was defined as the stretch from the second conserved V-encoded cysteine to the conserved J-encoded phenylalanine. The earlier analysis of 500 to 650 of the donors excluded any sequence lacking an unambiguous match to a single V gene segment. In an earlier analysis of approximately 590 of the donors, a V segment was called functional when productive rearrangements were above 56.7%, and segregating when the standard deviation between donors exceeded 5%. To diagnose cytomegalovirus status from the catalog of TCR beta chain sequences, a statistical classification framework was built. In a later analysis, TCR nucleotide sequences were compared against IMGT/GENE-DB human TR gene sequences so that V and J genes could be assigned. A later analysis assigned CDR3 sequences and most-parsimonious VDJ recombination scenarios with the TCRdist pipeline. In a later analysis, each TCR beta chain was defined by its CDR3 amino acid sequence together with its V-gene family, and reads without a unique V-gene family were excluded. A later analysis removed 450 to 600 highly shared, low-generation-probability nucleotide sequences to deal with suspected cross-contamination and a sequencing artifact. In a later analysis, a clonal expansion index for each public chain was calculated from normalized within-repertoire ranks of inferred template counts. In a later analysis, generation probabilities were computed with a VDJ recombination model fitted to out-of-frame rearrangements, and the resulting probabilities were checked against IGoR. In a later analysis, hypergeometric tests were used to score TCR-TCR, TCR-HLA and TCR-CMV co-occurrence, with a repertoire-size bias correction applied to TCR pairs. A later analysis estimated false discovery rates by permuting HLA or CMV assignments 20 times. In a later analysis, co-occurring TCRs were grouped with DBSCAN, and TCRdist sequence similarity was added when clustering was performed within HLA-allele-positive subsets. Co-occurrence clustering excluded repertoires with fewer than 30,000 or more than 120,000 public chains, plus five with anomalous nucleotide sharing. The table was pulled from immuneACCESS by TCRdb, which kept in-frame rearrangements only. Such tables lose some clones; where checked, under half of the loss comes from unresolved V genes, and the rest has no known cause. V and J calls and clone size are those listed in that table; D and trimming were worked out from the DNA. The sample contains about 190,000 clones, approximately 70% of them found a single time. 3% to 3.5% of the sample belongs to the ten largest clones.

As to this clone: The clone's antigen remains unknown. It has no much larger one-base neighbor in the sample; base qualities were not kept.

The sample comprised PBMCs. The sequence derives from a woman aged 25-40 years in good health and CMV-seropositive. Recombination joined TRBV7-2 with TRBJ2-4; confidence is insufficient to name the D gene. At the DNA level, the sequence is TGTGCCAGCAGCTTAAGTCCGGGAGCCAAAAACATTCAGTACTTC. Its protein is CASSLSPGAKNIQYF.